This T cell receptor (beta chain) appears in the sequencing data of a study of T cells in Graves' hyperthyroidism and ophthalmopathy (dated by TCRdb to about 2019). As for the study more broadly: Peripheral blood was collected at initial diagnosis, before any treatment. To identify TCR V-J signatures that set the groups apart, the researchers used a discovery cohort of 100 patients, made up of roughly 45 with Graves' ophthalmopathy and 55 to 65 with stable Graves' hyperthyroidism. Prospective prediction of ophthalmopathy was tested in an independent validation cohort consisting of about 19 hyperthyroidism patients and some 15 patients who later progressed to ophthalmopathy. The 100 or so discovery patients were divided at random into training and test sets in a 7:3 ratio. Thyroid tissue and blood T-cell repertoires from about 6 Graves' hyperthyroidism patients were also compared in the study. Following sampling, methimazole starting at 30 mg daily was given to hyperthyroidism patients, and high-dose intravenous methylprednisolone was given to ophthalmopathy patients. TCR Vbeta CDR3 sequencing of 120 to 150 peripheral blood samples (43 ophthalmopathy, approximately 80 hyperthyroidism and 17 progressor patients) is reported in the paper. On the study overall, not on this receptor specifically: Most expanded thyroid clonotypes (frequency above 0.001) were also found in blood, which suggests that blood repertoires may mirror thyroid immune responses. No statistical method was used to fix the sample size in advance, and group allocation was not hidden from the investigators. In validation, progression to ophthalmopathy was predicted by the model with nearly 71% sensitivity and 72% to 80% specificity, a median of 6.5 months before onset. A 13 V-J signature model separated ophthalmopathy from stable hyperthyroidism, with around 88% sensitivity and roughly 81% specificity in cross-validation and 80%/75% in testing.

The TCR beta CDR3 regions were amplified from the RNA transcripts. A first-round RT-PCR of the TCR CDR3 used the HTBI primer set with the Qiagen OneStep RT-PCR kit. A second multiplex PCR round built the libraries, followed by size selection and purification. Sequencing of the libraries was done on an Illumina HiSeq2000 using paired-end 100 bp reads. The study's processing was this. SOAPnuke was used to process the raw data, throwing out any read that contained adapters or uncalled bases, had a mean Phred below 15, or lacked an exact constant-primer or identifier match. COPE v1.2.5 was used to merge the high-quality paired reads, and each unique nucleotide sequence was defined as a clonotype. MiTCR v1.1 was used to align clonotypes to the IMGT TRBV, TRBD and TRBJ reference segments. The analysis was restricted to V-J combinations with a frequency above 0.0001, which together covered about 99% of the repertoires. The TCS score was defined as F50 (clonal expansion) divided by E x V (chaos), with BLOSUM62-based TCRdist calculated between CDR3 peptides within each V-J. Welch's t-statistics and random forest reduced several hundred V-J features to under 15, which were used in a naive Bayes classifier (R e1071). The public reads were reprocessed in TCRdb via fastp at Q25 and MiXCR, keeping in-frame beta chains. Records with the same CDR3 protein are collapsed into one entry carrying the most frequent genes and DNA. TCRdb, rather than the study authors, made the V and J calls. The sample has roughly 280,000 distinct CDR3 sequences on record, about 20% of them singletons. The top ten clonotypes cover roughly 60% of the sample.

In the ophthalmopathy patients, disease was moderately to severely active, with a Clinical Activity Score of 3 or more, a NOSPECS grade of 4 or more, and a duration of less than 3 months. Patients with uncontrolled infections, other autoimmune diseases, pregnancy or lactation were excluded. Diagnoses relied on clinical symptoms, serum thyroxine and TRAb, thyroid ultrasound and orbital computed tomography. PBMCs were isolated from about 10 ml of fresh peripheral blood by Ficoll-Paque density gradient centrifugation. Total RNA was extracted with Trizol reagent, and quality was checked on an Agilent 2100 Bioanalyzer. This clonotype was counted a few times. It has no known antigen specificity. No clone much larger than this one lies a single base away; base qualities are absent. Deletion took 7 bases off V and 0 bases off J, with a span of 25 bases between the germline ends. The CDR3 runs 19 residues from the cysteine to the phenylalanine. Left in the record is the CDR3 DNA by itself, 57 bases read in frame from the first base. Per the germline V gene, SNHLY is the CDR1 and FYNNEI is the CDR2.

The chain is assembled from TRBV2 and TRBJ2-1; possibly the D gene is TRBD2, per 7 matching bases. The source is a man under 40 with Graves' ophthalmopathy. Sequenced: blood. The DNA reads TGTGCCAGCAAGGGGGATGGGCCTAGCGGCCCTAGCTCCTACAATGAGCAGTTCTTC. This translates into CASKGDGPSGPSSYNEQFF. Where the CDR3 stops, the reference TRBV2 and TRBJ2-1 genes take over; the full variable domain is EPEVTQTPSHQVTQMGQEVILRCVPISNHLYFYWYRQILGQKVEFLVSFYNNEISEKSEIFDDQFSVERPDGSNFTLKIRSTKLEDSAMYFCASKGDGPSGPSSYNEQFFGPGTRLTVL.